The following is a T cell receptor beta chain sequence with its context. Its target is not known. The CDR3 runs to 20 residues. V was trimmed by 2 bases and J by 7 bases, leaving 29 bases between them. Per the germline V gene, CDR1 is KGHDR and CDR2 is SFDVKD. The sample originates from a study of T cells in Graves' hyperthyroidism and ophthalmopathy. Study observations and caveats: A model using 13 V-J features told ophthalmopathy apart from stable hyperthyroidism.

TCR beta CDR3 regions were amplified from RNA. The HTBI primer set was used in a first-round RT-PCR of the TCR CDR3. TCRdb re-called the multiplex PCR reads with MiXCR, one entry per CDR3 protein. The sample lists a few hundred thousand distinct CDR3 sequences; around 45% were seen once. This chain links TRBV24-1 with TRBJ1-5; D is possibly TRBD1 (5 bases). Sample: peripheral blood or thyroid tissue (not recorded which). The receptor was isolated from an adult woman with Graves' disease, either hyperthyroidism or ophthalmopathy (not recorded which). As DNA, the CDR3 is TGTGCCACCAGTGATTCCTGGACTAGCTCCTACGACAGCGATACACAGCCCCAGCATTTT. This gives the protein CATSDSWTSSYDSDTQPQHF.